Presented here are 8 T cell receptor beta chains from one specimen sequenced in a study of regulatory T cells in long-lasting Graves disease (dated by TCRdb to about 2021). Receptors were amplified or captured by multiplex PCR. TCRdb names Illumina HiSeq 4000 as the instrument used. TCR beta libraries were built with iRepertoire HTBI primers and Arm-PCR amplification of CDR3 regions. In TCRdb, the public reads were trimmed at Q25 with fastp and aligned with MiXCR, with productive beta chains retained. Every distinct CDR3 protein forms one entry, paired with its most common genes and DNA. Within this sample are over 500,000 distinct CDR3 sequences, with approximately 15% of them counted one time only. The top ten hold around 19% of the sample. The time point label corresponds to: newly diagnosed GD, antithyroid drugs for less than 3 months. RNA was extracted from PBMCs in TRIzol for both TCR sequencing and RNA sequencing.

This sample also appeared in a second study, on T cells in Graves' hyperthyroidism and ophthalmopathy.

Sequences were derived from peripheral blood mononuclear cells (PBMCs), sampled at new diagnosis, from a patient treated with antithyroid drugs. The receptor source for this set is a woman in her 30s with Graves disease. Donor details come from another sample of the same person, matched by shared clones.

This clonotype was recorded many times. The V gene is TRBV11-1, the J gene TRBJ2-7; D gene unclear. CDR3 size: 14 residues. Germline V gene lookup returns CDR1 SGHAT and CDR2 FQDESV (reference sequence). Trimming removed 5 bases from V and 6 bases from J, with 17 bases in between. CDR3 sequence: CASSLTDGGFEQYF. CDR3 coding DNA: TGTGCCAGCAGCCTGACGGATGGCGGCTTCGAGCAGTACTTC.

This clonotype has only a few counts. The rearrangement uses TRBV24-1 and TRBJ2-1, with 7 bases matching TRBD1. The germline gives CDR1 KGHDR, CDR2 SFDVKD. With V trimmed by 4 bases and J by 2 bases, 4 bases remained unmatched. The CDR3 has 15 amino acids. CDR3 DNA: TGTGCCACCAGTGACCCGGGACAGCCCTACAATGAGCAGTTCTTC. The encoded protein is CATSDPGQPYNEQFF.

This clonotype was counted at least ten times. The CDR3 bases are TGTGCCAGCAGCGCCGGACTAGCGGGAGGCCGTGACGAGCAGTACTTC. Protein: CASSAGLAGGRDEQYF. The chain employs TRBV7-6 and TRBJ2-7; 14 bases align to TRBD2. The CDR3 sequence is 16 residues long. Trimming cost V 5 bases and J 5 bases; bases outside gene matches: 8. Germline-derived CDR1 and CDR2 are SGHVS and FNYEAQ.

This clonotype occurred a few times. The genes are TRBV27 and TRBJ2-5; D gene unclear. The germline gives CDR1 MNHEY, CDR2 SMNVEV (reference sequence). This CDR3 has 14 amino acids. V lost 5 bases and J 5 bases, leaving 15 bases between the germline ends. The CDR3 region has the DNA TGTGCCAGCAGTCCCTACGGCCGGATCGAGACCCAGTACTTC. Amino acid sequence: CASSPYGRIETQYF.

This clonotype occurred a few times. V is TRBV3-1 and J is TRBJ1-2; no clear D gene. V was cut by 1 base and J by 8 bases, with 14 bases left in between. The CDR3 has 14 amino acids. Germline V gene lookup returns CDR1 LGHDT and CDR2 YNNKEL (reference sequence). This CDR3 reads CASSQGTEIGGYTF. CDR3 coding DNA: TGTGCCAGCAGCCAAGGGACTGAGATCGGGGGCTACACCTTC.

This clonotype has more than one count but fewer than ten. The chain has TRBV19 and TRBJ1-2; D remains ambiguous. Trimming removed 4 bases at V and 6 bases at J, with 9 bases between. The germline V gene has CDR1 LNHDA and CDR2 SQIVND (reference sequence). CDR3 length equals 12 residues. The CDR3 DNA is TGTGCCAGTAGTACGTATAAGGATGGCTACACCTTC. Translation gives CASSTYKDGYTF.

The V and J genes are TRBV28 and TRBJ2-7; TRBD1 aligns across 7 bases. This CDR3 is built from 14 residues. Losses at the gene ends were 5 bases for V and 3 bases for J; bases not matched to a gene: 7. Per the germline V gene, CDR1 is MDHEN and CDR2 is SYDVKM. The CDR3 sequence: CASSTRGILYEQYF. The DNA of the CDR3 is TGTGCCAGCAGTACCAGGGGGATACTCTACGAGCAGTACTTC.

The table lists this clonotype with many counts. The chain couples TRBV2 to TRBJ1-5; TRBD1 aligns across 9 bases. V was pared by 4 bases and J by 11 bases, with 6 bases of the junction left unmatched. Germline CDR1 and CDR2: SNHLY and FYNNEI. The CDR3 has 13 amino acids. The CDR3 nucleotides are TGTGCCAGCAGTGTATGGACAGGGGAGGCCCAGCATTTT. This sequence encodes CASSVWTGEAQHF.